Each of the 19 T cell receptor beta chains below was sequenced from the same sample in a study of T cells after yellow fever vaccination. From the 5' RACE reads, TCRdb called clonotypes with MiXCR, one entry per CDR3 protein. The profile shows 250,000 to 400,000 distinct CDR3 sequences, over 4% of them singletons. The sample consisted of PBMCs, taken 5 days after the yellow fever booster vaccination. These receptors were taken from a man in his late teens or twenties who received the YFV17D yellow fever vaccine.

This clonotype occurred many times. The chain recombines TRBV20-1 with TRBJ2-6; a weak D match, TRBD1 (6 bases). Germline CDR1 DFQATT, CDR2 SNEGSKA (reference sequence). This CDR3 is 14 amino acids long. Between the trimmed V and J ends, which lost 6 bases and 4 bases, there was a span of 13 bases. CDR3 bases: TGCAGTGCCATCCGGACAGAGGGGGCCAACGTCCTGACTTTC. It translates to CSAIRTEGANVLTF.

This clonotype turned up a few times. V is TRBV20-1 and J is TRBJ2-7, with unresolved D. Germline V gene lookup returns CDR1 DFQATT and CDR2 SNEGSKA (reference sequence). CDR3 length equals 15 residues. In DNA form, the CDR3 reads TGCAGTGCTCGAGAGTCGCTACCCGGCTCCTACGAGCAGTACGTC. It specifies CSARESLPGSYEQYV.

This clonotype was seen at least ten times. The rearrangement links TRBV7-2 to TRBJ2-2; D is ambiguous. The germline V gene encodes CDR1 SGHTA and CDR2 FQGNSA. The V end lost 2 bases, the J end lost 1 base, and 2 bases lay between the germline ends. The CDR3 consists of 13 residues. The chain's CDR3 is CASSLLNTGELFF. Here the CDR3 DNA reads TGTGCCAGCAGCTTACTGAACACCGGGGAGCTGTTTTTT.

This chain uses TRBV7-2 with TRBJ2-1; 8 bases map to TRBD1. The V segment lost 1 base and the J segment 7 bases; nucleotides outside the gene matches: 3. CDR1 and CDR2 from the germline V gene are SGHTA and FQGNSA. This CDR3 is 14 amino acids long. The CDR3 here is CASSLGNRGNEQFF. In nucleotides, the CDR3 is TGTGCCAGCAGCTTAGGTAACAGGGGGAATGAGCAGTTCTTC.

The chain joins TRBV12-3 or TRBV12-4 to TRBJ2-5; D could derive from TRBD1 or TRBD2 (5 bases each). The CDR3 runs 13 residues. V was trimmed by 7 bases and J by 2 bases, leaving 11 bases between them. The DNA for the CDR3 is TGTGCCAGCAAGTGGGGGAGTCAAGAGACCCAGTACTTC. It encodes CASKWGSQETQYF.

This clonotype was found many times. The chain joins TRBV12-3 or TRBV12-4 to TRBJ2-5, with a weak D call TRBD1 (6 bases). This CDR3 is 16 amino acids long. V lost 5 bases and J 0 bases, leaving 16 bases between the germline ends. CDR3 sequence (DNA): TGTGCCAGCAGTCCAGGGGCTTTTTCCCACCAAGAGACCCAGTACTTC. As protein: CASSPGAFSHQETQYF.

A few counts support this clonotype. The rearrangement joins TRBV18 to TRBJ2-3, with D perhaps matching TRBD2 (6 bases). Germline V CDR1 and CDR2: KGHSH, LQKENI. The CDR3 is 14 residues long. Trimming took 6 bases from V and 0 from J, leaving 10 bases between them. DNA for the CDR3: TGTGCCAGCTCGGCGGGGCTAAGCACAGATACGCAGTATTTT. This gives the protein CASSAGLSTDTQYF.

The CDR3 nucleotides read TGTGCCAGCAGCCAAGTGGGGCAGGGGGCCTGGGCCCAGCATTTT. It is translated as CASSQVGQGAWAQHF. The rearrangement uses TRBV4-2 and TRBJ1-5; 8 bases map to TRBD1. Germline CDR1 LGHNA, CDR2 YNFKEQ. The CDR3 runs to 15 residues. The junction had 10 bases not matched to a gene; V was cut back by 1 base and J by 11 bases.

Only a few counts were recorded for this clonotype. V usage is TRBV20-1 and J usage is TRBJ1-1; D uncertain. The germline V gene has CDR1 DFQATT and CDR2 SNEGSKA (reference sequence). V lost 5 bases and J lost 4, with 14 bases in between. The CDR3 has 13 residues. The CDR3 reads CSAGRAPGTEAFF. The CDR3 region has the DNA TGCAGTGCTGGTAGGGCCCCTGGCACTGAAGCTTTCTTT.

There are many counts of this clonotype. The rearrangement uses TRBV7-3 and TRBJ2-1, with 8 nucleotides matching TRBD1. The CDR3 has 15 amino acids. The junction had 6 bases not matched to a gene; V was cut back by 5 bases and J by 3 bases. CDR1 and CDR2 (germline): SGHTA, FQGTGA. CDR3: CASSTPGQGYNEQFF. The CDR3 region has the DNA TGTGCCAGCAGCACACCTGGACAGGGCTACAATGAGCAGTTCTTC.

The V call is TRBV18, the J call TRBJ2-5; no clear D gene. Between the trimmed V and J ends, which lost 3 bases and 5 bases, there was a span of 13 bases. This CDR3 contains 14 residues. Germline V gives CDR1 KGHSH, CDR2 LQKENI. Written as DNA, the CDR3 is TGTGCCAGCTCACCCCTAGGTAACCCGGAGACCCAGTACTTC. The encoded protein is CASSPLGNPETQYF.

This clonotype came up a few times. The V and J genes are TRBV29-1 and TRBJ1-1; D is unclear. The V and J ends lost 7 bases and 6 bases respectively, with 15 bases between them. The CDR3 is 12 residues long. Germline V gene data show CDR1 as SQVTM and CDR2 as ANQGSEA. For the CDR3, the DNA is TGCAGCGCCTCGAGATATTCCTCTGAAGCTTTCTTT. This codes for CSASRYSSEAFF.

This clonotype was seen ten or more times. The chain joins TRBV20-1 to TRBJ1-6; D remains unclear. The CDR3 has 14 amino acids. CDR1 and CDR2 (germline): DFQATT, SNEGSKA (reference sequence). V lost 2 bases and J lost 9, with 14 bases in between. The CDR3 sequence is CSARQNPEISPLHF. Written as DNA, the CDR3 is TGCAGTGCTAGACAAAATCCGGAAATTTCACCCCTCCACTTT.

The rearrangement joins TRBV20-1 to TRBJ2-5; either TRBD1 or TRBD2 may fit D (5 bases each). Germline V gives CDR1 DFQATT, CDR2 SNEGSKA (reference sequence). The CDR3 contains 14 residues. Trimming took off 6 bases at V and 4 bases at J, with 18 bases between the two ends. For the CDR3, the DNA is TGCAGTGCGCTCCGGAGTGGGGGTCGAGAGACCCAGTACTTC. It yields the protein CSALRSGGRETQYF.

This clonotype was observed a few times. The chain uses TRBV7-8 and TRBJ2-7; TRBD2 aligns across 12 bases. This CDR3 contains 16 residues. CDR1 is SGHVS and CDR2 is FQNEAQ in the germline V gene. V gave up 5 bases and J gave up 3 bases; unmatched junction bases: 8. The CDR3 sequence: CASSLTRTSGNYEQYV. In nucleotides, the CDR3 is TGTGCCAGCAGCCTTACCCGGACTAGCGGGAACTACGAGCAGTACGTC.

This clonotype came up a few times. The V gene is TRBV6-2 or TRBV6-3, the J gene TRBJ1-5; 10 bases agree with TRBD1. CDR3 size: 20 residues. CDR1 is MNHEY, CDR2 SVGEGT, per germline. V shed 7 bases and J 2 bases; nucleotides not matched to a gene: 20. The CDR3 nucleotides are TGTGCCAGCACCCACTACAGTCCTAGACAGGGGGCCGATCGCAATCAGCCCCAGCATTTT. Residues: CASTHYSPRQGADRNQPQHF.

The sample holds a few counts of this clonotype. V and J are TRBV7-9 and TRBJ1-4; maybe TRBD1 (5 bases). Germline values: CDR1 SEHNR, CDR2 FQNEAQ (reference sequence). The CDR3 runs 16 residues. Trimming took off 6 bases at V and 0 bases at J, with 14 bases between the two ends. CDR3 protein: CASSRGTGTTNEKLFF. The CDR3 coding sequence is TGTGCCAGCAGTCGCGGGACGGGAACAACTAATGAAAAACTGTTTTTT.

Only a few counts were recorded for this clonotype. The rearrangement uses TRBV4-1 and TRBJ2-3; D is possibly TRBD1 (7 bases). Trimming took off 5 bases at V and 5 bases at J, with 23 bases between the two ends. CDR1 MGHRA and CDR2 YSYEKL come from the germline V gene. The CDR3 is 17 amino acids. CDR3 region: CASSRVAPGGRKDTQYF. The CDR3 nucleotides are TGCGCCAGCAGCAGAGTAGCCCCAGGGGGGAGGAAAGATACGCAGTATTTT.

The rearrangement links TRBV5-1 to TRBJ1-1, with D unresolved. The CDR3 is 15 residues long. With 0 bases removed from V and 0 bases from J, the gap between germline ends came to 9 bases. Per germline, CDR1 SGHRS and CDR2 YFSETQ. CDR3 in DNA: TGCGCCAGCAGCTTGGGACACTCCATGAACACTGAAGCTTTCTTT. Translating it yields CASSLGHSMNTEAFF.